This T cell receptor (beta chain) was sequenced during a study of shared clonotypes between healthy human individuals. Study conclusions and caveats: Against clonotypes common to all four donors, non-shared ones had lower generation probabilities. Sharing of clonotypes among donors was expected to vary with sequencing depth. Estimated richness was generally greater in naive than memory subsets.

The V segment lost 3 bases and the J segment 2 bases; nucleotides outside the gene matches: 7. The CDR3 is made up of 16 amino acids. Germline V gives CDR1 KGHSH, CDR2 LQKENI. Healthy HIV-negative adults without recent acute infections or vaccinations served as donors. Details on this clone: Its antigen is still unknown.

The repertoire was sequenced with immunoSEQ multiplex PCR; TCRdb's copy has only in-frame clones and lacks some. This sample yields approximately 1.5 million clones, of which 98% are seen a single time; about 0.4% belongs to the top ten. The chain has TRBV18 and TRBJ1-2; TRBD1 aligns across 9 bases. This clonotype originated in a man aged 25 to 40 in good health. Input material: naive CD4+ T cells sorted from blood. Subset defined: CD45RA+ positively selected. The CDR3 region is CASSPTGTGPNYGYTF. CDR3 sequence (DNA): TGTGCCAGCTCACCGACCGGGACAGGGCCAAACTATGGCTACACCTTC.